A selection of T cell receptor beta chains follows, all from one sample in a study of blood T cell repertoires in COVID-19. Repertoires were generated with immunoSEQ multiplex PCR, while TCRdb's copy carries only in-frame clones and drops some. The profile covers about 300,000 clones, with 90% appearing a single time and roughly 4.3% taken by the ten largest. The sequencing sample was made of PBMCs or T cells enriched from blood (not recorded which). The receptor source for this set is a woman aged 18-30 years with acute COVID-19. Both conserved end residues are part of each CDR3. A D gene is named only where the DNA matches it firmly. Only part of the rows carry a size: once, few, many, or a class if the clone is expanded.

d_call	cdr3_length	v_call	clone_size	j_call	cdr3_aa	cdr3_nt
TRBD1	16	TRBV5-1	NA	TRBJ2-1	CASSGQTGNFYNEQFF	TGCGCCAGCAGCGGCCAGACAGGGAATTTTTACAATGAGCAGTTCTTC
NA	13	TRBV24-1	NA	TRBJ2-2	CATSDLLGGELFF	TGTGCCACCAGTGATTTACTCGGCGGGGAGCTGTTTTTT
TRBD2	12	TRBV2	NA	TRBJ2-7	CASSQQRGFGSF	TGTGCCAGCAGTCAACAGCGGGGCTTTGGTTCCTTC
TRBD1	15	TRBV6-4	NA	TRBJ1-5	CASTWGQGSNQPQHF	TGTGCCAGCACCTGGGGACAGGGTAGCAATCAGCCCCAGCATTTT
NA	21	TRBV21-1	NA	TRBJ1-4	CASSKSGTERPGGVFKEKLFF	TGTGCCAGCAGCAAATCCGGGACAGAAAGACCGGGGGGGGTGTTCAAAGAAAAACTGTTTTTT
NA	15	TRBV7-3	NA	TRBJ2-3	CASSLVASSTDTQYF	TGTGCCAGCAGCTTGGTAGCGAGTAGCACAGATACGCAGTATTTT
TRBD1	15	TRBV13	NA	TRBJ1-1	CASSVNRGSDTEAFF	TGTGCCAGCAGCGTTAACAGGGGGTCCGACACTGAAGCTTTCTTT
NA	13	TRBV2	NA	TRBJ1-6	CASTQGWNSPLHF	TGTGCCAGCACGCAGGGGTGGAATTCACCCCTCCACTTT
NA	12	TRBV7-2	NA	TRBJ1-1	CASSWRNTEAFF	TGTGCCAGCAGCTGGAGGAACACTGAAGCTTTCTTT
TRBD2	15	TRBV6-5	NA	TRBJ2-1	CASNKSGRAYNEQFF	TGTGCCAGCAACAAAAGCGGGAGGGCCTACAATGAGCAGTTCTTC
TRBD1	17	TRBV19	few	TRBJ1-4	CASSLSRDRERGEKLFF	TGTGCCAGTAGCCTCTCCCGGGACAGGGAACGAGGGGAAAAACTGTTTTTT
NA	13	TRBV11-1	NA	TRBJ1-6	CASSLGANSPLHF	TGTGCCAGCAGCTTGGGAGCGAATTCACCCCTCCACTTT
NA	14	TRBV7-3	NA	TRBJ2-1	CASSLGGTGNEQFF	TGTGCCAGCAGCTTAGGGGGCACTGGGAATGAGCAGTTCTTC
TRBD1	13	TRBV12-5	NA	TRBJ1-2	CASAPDRNYGYTF	TGTGCTAGTGCCCCGGACAGGAACTATGGCTACACCTTC
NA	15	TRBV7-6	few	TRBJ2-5	CASSPSPAQGETQYF	TGTGCCAGCAGCCCGTCACCTGCCCAGGGGGAGACCCAGTACTTC
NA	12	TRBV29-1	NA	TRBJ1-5	CSVAGSDQPQHF	TGCAGCGTCGCAGGGTCGGATCAGCCCCAGCATTTT
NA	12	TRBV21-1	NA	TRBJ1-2	CASRPGGGGYTF	TGTGCCAGCAGGCCTGGGGGAGGTGGCTACACCTTC
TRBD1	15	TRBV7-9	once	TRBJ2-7	CASSTRDRGLYEQYF	TGTGCCAGCAGCACCCGGGACAGGGGGCTATACGAGCAGTACTTC
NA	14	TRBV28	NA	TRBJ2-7	CASSFQIGDYEQYF	TGTGCCAGCAGTTTTCAGATAGGGGATTACGAGCAGTACTTC
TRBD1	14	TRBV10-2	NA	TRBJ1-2	CASRMGQGANGYTF	TGCGCCAGCAGGATGGGACAGGGGGCAAATGGCTACACCTTC
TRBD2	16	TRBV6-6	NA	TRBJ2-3	CASSRTSGFSTDTQYF	TGTGCCAGCAGCCGGACTAGCGGCTTTAGCACAGATACGCAGTATTTT
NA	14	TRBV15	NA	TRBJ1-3	CATSPDLKGNTIYF	TGTGCCACCAGCCCGGACTTAAAAGGAAACACCATATATTTT
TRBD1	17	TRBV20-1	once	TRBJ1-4	CSASRSWKDRGGEKLFF	TGCAGTGCTAGTAGGAGTTGGAAGGACAGGGGAGGTGAAAAACTGTTTTTT
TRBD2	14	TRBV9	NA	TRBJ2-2	CASSTWGEGGELFF	TGTGCCAGCAGCACCTGGGGGGAGGGCGGGGAGCTGTTTTTT
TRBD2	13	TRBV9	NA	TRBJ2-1	CASSVGGRDEQFF	TGTGCCAGCAGCGTAGGCGGGAGGGATGAGCAGTTCTTC
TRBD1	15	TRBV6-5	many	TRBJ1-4	CASSFQTGRYEKLFF	TGTGCCAGCAGTTTCCAGACAGGGAGGTATGAAAAACTGTTTTTT
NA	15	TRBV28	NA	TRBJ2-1	CASTSGGKTYNEQFF	TGTGCCAGCACCTCAGGGGGGAAAACCTACAATGAGCAGTTCTTC
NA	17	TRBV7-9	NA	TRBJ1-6	CASSFGASPIISSPLHF	TGTGCCAGCAGCTTCGGAGCCTCTCCCATAATTAGTTCACCCCTCCACTTT
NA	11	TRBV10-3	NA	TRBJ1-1	CAISENSEAFF	TGTGCCATCAGTGAGAACAGTGAAGCTTTCTTT
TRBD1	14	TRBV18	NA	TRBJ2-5	CASSPRTGEETQYF	TGTGCCAGCTCACCACGGACAGGGGAAGAGACCCAGTACTTC
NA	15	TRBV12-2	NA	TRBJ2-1	CASRLGGRGYNEQFF	TGTGCAAGTCGCTTAGGCGGGAGAGGCTACAATGAGCAGTTCTTC
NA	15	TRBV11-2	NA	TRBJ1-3	CASRFFGQSGNTIYF	TGTGCCAGCAGATTCTTTGGACAGAGTGGAAACACCATATATTTT
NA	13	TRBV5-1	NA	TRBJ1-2	CASSLMGPGGYTF	TGCGCCAGCAGCTTGATGGGGCCTGGTGGCTACACCTTC
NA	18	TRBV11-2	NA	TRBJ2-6	CASSPTPPPGSLSNVLTF	TGTGCCAGCAGCCCGACCCCTCCCCCAGGGTCATTAAGTAACGTCCTGACTTTC
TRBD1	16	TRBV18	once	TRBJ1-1	CASSPRTGQGFGEAFF	TGTGCCAGCTCACCACGAACGGGACAGGGGTTCGGTGAAGCTTTCTTT
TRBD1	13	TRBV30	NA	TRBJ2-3	CAWAGGVTDTQYF	TGTGCCTGGGCAGGGGGCGTCACAGATACGCAGTATTTT
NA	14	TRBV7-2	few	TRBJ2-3	CASSLSTSTDTQYF	TGTGCCAGCAGCTTATCGACAAGCACAGATACGCAGTATTTT